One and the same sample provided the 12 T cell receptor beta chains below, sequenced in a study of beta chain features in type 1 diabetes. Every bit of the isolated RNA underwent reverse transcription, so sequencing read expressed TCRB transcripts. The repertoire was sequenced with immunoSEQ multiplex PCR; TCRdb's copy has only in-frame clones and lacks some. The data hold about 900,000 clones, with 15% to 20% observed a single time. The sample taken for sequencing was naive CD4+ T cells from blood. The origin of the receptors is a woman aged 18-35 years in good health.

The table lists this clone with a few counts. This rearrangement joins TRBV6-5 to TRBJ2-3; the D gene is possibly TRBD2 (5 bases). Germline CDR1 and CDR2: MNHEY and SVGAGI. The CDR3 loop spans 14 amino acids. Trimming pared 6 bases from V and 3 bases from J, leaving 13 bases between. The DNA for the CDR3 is TGTGCCAGCAGATTCGAGCGGAAGACAGATACGCAGTATTTT. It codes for CASRFERKTDTQYF.

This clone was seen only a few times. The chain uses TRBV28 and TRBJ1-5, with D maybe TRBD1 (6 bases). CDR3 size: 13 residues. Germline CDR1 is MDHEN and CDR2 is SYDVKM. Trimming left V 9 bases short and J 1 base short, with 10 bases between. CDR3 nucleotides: TGTGCCAGTAGGGGACAAAGCAATCAGCCCCAGCATTTT. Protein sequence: CASRGQSNQPQHF.

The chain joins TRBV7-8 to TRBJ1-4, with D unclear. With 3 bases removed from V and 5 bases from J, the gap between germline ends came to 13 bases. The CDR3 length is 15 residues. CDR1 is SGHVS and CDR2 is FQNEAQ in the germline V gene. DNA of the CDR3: TGTGCCAGCAGCTTCAGGTGGCAGTCGAATGAAAAACTGTTTTTT. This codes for CASSFRWQSNEKLFF.

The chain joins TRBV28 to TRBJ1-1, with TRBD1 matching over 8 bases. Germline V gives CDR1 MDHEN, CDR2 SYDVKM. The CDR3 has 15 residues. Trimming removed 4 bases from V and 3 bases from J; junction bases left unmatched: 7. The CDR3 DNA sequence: TGTGCCAGCAGTTCCCCAGGGGGCGCGGACACTGAAGCTTTCTTT. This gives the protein CASSSPGGADTEAFF. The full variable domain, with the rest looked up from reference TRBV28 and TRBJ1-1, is DVKVTQSSRYLVKRTGEKVFLECVQDMDHENMFWYRQDPGLGLRLIYFSYDVKMKEKGDIPEGYSVSREKKERFSLILESASTNQTSMYLCASSSPGGADTEAFFGQGTRLTVV.

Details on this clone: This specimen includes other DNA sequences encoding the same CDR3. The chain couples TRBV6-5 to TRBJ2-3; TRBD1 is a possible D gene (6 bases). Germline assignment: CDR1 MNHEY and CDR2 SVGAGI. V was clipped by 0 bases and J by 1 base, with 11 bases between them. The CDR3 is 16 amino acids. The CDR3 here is CASSYSSRGGTDTQYF. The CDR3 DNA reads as TGTGCCAGCAGTTACTCGAGCAGGGGCGGCACAGATACGCAGTATTTT.

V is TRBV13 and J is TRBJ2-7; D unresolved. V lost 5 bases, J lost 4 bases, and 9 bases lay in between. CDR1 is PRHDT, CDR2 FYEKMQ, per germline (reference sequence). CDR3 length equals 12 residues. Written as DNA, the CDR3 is TGTGCCAGCAGCCAGGTTGGTTACGAGCAGTACTTC. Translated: CASSQVGYEQYF.

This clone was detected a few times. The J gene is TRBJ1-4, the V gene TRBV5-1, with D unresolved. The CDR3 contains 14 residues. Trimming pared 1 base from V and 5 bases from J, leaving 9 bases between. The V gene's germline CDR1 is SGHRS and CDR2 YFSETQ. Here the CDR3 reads CASSLSSYNEKLFF. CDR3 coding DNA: TGCGCCAGCAGCTTGTCCAGTTACAATGAAAAACTGTTTTTT.

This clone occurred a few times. The chain's CDR3 is CASRRGSSYEQYF. Here the CDR3 DNA reads TGTGCCAGCAGGAGGGGGAGCTCCTACGAGCAGTACTTC. The chain employs TRBV28 and TRBJ2-7, with D tentatively TRBD1 (6 bases). The V gene's germline CDR1 is MDHEN and CDR2 SYDVKM. V gave up 6 bases and J gave up 0 bases, with 9 bases separating them. The CDR3 spans 13 residues.

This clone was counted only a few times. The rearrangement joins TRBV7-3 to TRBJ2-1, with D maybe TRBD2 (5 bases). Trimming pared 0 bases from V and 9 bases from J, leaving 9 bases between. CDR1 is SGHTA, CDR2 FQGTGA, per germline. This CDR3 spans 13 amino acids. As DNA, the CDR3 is TGTGCCAGCAGCTTAACCAGAGAGGGTGAGCAGTTCTTC. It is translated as CASSLTREGEQFF.

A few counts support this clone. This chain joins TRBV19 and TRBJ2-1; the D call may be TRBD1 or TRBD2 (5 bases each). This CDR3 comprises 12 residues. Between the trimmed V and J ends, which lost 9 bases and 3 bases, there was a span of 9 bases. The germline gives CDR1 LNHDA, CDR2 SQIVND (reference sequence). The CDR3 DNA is TGTGCCAGCGGGACCTACTACAATGAGCAGTTCTTC. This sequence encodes CASGTYYNEQFF.

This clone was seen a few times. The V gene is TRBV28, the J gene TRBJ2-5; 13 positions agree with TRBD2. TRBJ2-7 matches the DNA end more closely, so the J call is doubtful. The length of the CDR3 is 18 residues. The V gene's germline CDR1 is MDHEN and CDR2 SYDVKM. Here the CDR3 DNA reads TGTGCCAGCAGGAGCCCGGGACTAGCGGGACGCGACTCCTACGAGCAGTACTTC. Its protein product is CASRSPGLAGRDSYEQYF.

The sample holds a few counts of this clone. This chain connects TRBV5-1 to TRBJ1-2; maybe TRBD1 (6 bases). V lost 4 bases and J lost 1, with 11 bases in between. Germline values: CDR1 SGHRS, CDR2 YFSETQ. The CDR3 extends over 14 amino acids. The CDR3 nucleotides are TGCGCCAGCAGCATGACAGGTTTTAACTATGGCTACACCTTC. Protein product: CASSMTGFNYGYTF.